What follows is one T cell receptor (beta chain) and its context. Trimming cost V 7 bases and J 0 bases, with 13 bases left between them. There are 15 residues in the CDR3. CDR1 is GTSNPN and CDR2 is SVGIG in the germline V gene (reference sequence). The repertoire was sequenced with immunoSEQ multiplex PCR; TCRdb's copy has only in-frame clones and lacks some. The table lists 450,000 to 500,000 clones, roughly 88% of them singletons. The data originate from a study of blood T cell repertoires in COVID-19. About the study: Whether acute or convalescent, the COVID-19 samples came from the United States, Italy and Spain.

The chain joins TRBV30 to TRBJ2-6; D might be TRBD1 (6 bases). The sample comprised peripheral blood. This TCR was recovered from a human donor in a cohort sampled during active COVID-19. The DNA for the CDR3 is TGTGCCTACCATAGGGGGAGCTCTGGGGCCAACGTCCTGACTTTC. Its translation: CAYHRGSSGANVLTF.